This is a list of T cell receptor beta chains from one sample in a study of CD8 T cells in ankylosing spondylitis. TCRdb reprocessed the 5' RACE reads via MiXCR and lists one record per CDR3 protein. The sample has roughly 130,000 distinct CDR3 sequences, roughly an eighth seen once. The sample taken for sequencing was blood, either unsorted or a sorted T cell fraction (not recorded which). The receptor source for this set is a female donor with ankylosing spondylitis or in good health (not recorded which). Both conserved end residues are part of each CDR3. The order of the fields is D gene, clone size, J gene, V gene, CDR3 protein, CDR3 DNA. The D gene is left open where the match is weak. Not every row has a clone size; where given, it reads once, few, many or a size class.

NA	NA	TRBJ2-1	TRBV30	CAWNPGLQYNEQFF	TGTGCCTGGAACCCGGGACTCCAATACAATGAGCAGTTCTTC
NA	NA	TRBJ2-3	TRBV12-3/TRBV12-4	CTSSPWGAGEYTQYF	TGTACCAGCAGTCCGTGGGGTGCCGGAGAATATACGCAGTATTTT
NA	NA	TRBJ2-1	TRBV19	CASSIDTRTGSLDEQFF	TGTGCCAGTAGTATAGACACCCGGACTGGATCTTTGGATGAGCAGTTCTTC
NA	NA	TRBJ2-4	TRBV9	CASSVGNQGIQYF	TGTGCCAGCAGCGTAGGAAACCAGGGCATTCAGTACTTC
NA	many	TRBJ2-7	TRBV28	CASSAGYAEQYF	TGTGCCAGCAGTGCCGGATATGCCGAGCAGTACTTC
NA	many	TRBJ2-4	TRBV7-3	CASSLNRGHIQYF	TGTGCCAGCAGCTTAAACCGGGGACATATTCAGTACTTC
NA	many	TRBJ2-2	TRBV5-1	CASSLTAGSTGELFF	TGCGCCAGCAGCTTGACGGCGGGCAGCACCGGGGAGCTGTTTTTT
TRBD1	NA	TRBJ1-6	TRBV12-3/TRBV12-4	CASSPARTGGYSPLHF	TGTGCCAGCAGCCCTGCGAGGACAGGGGGCTATTCACCCCTCCACTTT
NA	NA	TRBJ2-2	TRBV5-1	CASTPYGGRISNTGELFF	TGCGCCAGCACCCCTTACGGAGGGCGGATTTCGAACACCGGGGAGCTGTTTTTT
NA	few	TRBJ1-1	TRBV12-3/TRBV12-4	CASTQGPINGEAFF	TGTGCCAGCACCCAGGGACCGATAAACGGTGAAGCTTTCTTT
NA	few	TRBJ2-1	TRBV12-3/TRBV12-4	CASREGPNNEQFF	TGTGCCAGCAGGGAAGGACCGAACAATGAGCAGTTCTTC
NA	NA	TRBJ2-1	TRBV19	CASSSLVYNEQFF	TGTGCCAGTAGTAGCCTAGTCTACAATGAGCAGTTCTTC
NA	many	TRBJ2-1	TRBV7-7	CASSWGLFNEQFF	TGTGCTAGCAGCTGGGGGCTTTTCAATGAGCAGTTCTTC
NA	NA	TRBJ1-2	TRBV6-5	CASSYQQTNYGYTF	TGTGCCAGCAGTTACCAGCAGACCAACTATGGCTACACCTTC
TRBD1	few	TRBJ2-7	TRBV6-1	CASSLGTASSEQYF	TGTGCCAGCAGCCTTGGGACAGCCTCTTCCGAGCAGTACTTC
NA	many	TRBJ2-7	TRBV20-1	CSARDDYEQYF	TGCAGTGCCAGGGACGACTACGAGCAGTACTTC
NA	few	TRBJ1-1	TRBV5-1	CASMRTQAHMNTEAFF	TGCGCCAGCATGAGGACACAGGCCCACATGAACACTGAAGCTTTCTTT
TRBD1	many	TRBJ2-7	TRBV29-1	CSVGTGFVYEQYF	TGCAGCGTTGGGACAGGGTTTGTTTACGAGCAGTACTTC
NA	NA	TRBJ2-3	TRBV14	CASSRGGTQYF	TGTGCCAGCAGCCGAGGAGGTACGCAGTATTTT
TRBD1	many	TRBJ2-7	TRBV7-2	CASSRGTGGIYEQYF	TGTGCCAGCAGCCGCGGGACAGGGGGCATCTACGAGCAGTACTTC
NA	many	TRBJ1-2	TRBV7-9	CASSLAPGYGYTF	TGTGCCAGCAGCTTAGCGCCAGGATATGGCTACACCTTC
NA	few	TRBJ2-2	TRBV7-9	CASSLDLAWNTGELFF	TGTGCCAGCAGCTTAGACCTAGCATGGAACACCGGGGAGCTGTTTTTT
NA	NA	TRBJ2-7	TRBV21-1	CASSKDSRRPPYEQYF	TGTGCCAGCAGCAAAGACTCCAGGAGGCCCCCCTACGAGCAGTACTTC
TRBD1	few	TRBJ1-4	TRBV13	CASSFSGTGREKLFF	TGTGCCAGCAGCTTCTCCGGGACAGGGCGAGAAAAACTGTTTTTT
NA	many	TRBJ1-5	TRBV12-3/TRBV12-4	CASSDSNPGVWPQHF	TGTGCCAGCAGTGATAGTAACCCCGGGGTTTGGCCCCAGCATTTT
NA	NA	TRBJ1-1	TRBV5-1	CASSPSRATEAFF	TGCGCCAGCAGCCCTTCTCGTGCCACTGAAGCTTTCTTT
TRBD1	many	TRBJ1-1	TRBV5-1	CASSSGTANTEAFF	TGCGCCAGCAGCTCCGGGACAGCGAACACTGAAGCTTTCTTT
NA	few	TRBJ1-1	TRBV30	CAWGGPETEAFF	TGTGCCTGGGGGGGACCAGAGACTGAAGCTTTCTTT
NA	few	TRBJ1-3	TRBV7-2	CASSLGSDGPYGNTIYF	TGTGCCAGCAGCTTAGGATCAGACGGGCCGTATGGAAACACCATATATTTT
NA	many	TRBJ1-1	TRBV29-1	CSVSTGSMNTEAFF	TGCAGCGTCTCTACAGGATCCATGAACACTGAAGCTTTCTTT